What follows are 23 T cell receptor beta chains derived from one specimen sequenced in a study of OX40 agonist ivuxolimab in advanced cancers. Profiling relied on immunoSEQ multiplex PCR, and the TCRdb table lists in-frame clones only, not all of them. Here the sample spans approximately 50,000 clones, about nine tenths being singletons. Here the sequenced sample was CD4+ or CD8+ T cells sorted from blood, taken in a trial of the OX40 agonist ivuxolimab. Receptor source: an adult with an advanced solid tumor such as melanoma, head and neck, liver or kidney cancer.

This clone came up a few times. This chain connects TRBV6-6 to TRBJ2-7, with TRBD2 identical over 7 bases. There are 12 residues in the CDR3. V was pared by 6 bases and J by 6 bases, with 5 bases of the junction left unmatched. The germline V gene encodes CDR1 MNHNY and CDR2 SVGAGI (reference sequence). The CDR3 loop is CASSPTSREQYF. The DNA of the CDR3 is TGTGCCAGCAGCCCGACTAGCCGCGAGCAGTACTTC.

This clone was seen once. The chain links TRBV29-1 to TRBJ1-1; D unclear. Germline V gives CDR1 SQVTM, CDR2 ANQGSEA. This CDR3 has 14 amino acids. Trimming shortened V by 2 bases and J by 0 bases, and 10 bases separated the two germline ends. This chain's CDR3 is CSVELAGLNTEAFF. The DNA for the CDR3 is TGCAGCGTTGAATTGGCGGGATTGAACACTGAAGCTTTCTTT.

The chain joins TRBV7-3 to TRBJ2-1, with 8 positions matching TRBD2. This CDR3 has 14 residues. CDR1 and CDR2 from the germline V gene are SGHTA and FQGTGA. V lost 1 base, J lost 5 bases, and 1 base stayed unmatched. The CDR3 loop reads CASSLRAGDNEQFF. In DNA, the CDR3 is TGTGCCAGCAGCTTAAGAGCGGGAGACAATGAGCAGTTCTTC. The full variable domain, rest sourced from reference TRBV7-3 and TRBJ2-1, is GAGVSQTPSNKVTEKGKYVELRCDPISGHTALYWYRQSLGQGPEFLIYFQGTGAADDSGLPNDRFFAVRPEGSVSTLKIQRTERGDSAVYLCASSLRAGDNEQFFGPGTRLTVL.

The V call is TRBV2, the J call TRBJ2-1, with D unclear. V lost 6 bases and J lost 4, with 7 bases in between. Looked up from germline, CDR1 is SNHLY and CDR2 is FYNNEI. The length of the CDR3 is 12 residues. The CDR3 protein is CASSGPYNEQFF. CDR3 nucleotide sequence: TGTGCCAGCAGCGGACCTTACAATGAGCAGTTCTTC.

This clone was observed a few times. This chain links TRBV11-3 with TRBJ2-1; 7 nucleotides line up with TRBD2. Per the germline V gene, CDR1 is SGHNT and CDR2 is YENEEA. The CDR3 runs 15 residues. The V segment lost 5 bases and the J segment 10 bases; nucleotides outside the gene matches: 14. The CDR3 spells CASSLGDGRIIEQFF. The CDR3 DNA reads TGTGCCAGCAGCCTTGGGGACGGGAGGATAATAGAGCAGTTCTTC.

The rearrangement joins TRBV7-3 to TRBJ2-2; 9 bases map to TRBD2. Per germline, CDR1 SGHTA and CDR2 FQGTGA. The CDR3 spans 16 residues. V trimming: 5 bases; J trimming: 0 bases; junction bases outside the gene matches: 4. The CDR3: CASSPGLAPNTGELFF. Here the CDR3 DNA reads TGTGCCAGCAGCCCAGGACTAGCGCCGAACACCGGGGAGCTGTTTTTT.

The CDR3 nucleotides read TGTGCCAGCAGCTTACCCACAACCTACGAGCAGTACTTC. Translation: CASSLPTTYEQYF. This sequence joins TRBV7-2 and TRBJ2-7, with no clear D. V gave up 2 bases and J gave up 2 bases, with 7 bases separating them. The CDR3 totals 13 residues. Germline CDR1 and CDR2: SGHTA and FQGNSA.

For the CDR3, the DNA is TGTGCCGTTCTTGGGCGGGAGCTCACCGGGGAGCTGTTTTTT. It encodes CAVLGRELTGELFF. The rearrangement uses TRBV19 and TRBJ2-2; 7 positions agree with TRBD2. This CDR3 region has 14 residues. With 11 bases clipped from V and 4 bases from J, the junction kept 10 bases outside the gene matches. In germline, CDR1 is LNHDA, CDR2 SQIVND (reference sequence).

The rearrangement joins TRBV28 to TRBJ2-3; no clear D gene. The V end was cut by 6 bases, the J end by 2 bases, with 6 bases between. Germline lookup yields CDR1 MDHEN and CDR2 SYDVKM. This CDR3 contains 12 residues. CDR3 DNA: TGTGCCAGCAGACAGCCCACAGATACGCAGTATTTT. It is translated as CASRQPTDTQYF.

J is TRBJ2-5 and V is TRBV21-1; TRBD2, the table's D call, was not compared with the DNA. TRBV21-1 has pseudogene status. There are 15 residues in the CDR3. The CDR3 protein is CASSKGLAGVVTQYF. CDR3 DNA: TGTGCCAGCAGCAAAGGACTAGCGGGAGTCGTGACCCAGTACTTC.

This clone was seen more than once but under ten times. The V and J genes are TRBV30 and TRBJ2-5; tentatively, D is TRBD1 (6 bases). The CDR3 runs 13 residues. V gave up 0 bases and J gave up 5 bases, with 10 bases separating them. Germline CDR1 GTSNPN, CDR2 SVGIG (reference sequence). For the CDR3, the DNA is TGTGCCTGGAGTGTAGACAGGACTGAGACCCAGTACTTC. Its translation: CAWSVDRTETQYF.

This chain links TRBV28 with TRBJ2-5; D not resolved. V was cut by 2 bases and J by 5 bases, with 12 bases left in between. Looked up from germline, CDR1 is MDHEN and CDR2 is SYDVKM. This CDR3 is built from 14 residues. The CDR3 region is CASSLQRSRETQYF. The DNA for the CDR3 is TGTGCCAGCAGTTTACAAAGGTCCCGGGAGACCCAGTACTTC.

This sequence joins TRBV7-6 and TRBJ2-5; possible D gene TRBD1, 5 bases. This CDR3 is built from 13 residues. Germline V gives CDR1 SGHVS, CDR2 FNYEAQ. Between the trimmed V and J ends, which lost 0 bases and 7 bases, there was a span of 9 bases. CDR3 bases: TGTGCCAGCAGCTTAGCCCAGGGCGTGACCCAGTACTTC. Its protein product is CASSLAQGVTQYF.

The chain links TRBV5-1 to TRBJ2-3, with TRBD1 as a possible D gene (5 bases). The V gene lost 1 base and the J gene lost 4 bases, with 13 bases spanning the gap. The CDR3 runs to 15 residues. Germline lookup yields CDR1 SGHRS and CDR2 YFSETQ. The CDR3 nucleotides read TGCGCCAGCAGCTTGAACCGACAGAATTCAGATACGCAGTATTTT. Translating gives CASSLNRQNSDTQYF.

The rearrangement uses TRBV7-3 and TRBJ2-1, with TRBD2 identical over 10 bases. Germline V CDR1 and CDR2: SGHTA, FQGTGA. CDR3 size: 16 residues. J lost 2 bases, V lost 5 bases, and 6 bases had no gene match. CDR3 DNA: TGTGCCAGCAGCGCGCGACTAGCGGGCCCCTACAATGAGCAGTTCTTC. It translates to CASSARLAGPYNEQFF.

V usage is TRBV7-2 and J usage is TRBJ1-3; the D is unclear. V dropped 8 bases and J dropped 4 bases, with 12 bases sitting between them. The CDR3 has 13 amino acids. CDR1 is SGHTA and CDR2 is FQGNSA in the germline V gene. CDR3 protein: CASGLSLGNTIYF. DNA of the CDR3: TGTGCCAGCGGTCTAAGTCTAGGAAACACCATATATTTT.

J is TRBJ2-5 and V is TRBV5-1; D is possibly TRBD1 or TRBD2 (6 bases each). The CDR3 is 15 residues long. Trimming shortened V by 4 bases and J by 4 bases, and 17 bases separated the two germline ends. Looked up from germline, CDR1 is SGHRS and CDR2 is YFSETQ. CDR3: CASSQSGASGETQYF. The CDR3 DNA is TGCGCCAGCAGCCAATCGGGGGCATCGGGAGAGACCCAGTACTTC.

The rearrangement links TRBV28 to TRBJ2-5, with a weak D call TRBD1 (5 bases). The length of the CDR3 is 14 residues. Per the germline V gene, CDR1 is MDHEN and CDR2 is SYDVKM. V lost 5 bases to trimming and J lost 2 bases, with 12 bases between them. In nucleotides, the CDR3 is TGTGCCAGCAGTGTCGGACAACTACAAGAGACCCAGTACTTC. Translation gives CASSVGQLQETQYF.

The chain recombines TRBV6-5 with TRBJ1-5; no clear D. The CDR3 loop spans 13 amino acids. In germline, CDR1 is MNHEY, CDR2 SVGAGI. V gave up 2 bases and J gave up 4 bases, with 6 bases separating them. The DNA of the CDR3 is TGTGCCAGCAGTTACGCCAAGAATCAGCCCCAGCATTTT. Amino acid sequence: CASSYAKNQPQHF.

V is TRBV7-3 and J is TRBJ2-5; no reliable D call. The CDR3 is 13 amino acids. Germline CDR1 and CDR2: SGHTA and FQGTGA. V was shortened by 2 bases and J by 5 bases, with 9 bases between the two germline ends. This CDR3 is CASSLVVGETQYF. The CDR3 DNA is TGTGCCAGCAGCTTAGTAGTCGGGGAGACCCAGTACTTC.

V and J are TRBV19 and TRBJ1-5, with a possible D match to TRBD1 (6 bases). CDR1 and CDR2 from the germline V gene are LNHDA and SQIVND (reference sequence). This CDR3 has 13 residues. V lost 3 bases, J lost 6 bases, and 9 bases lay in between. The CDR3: CASSMKDSQPQHF. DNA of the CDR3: TGTGCCAGTAGTATGAAGGACAGTCAGCCCCAGCATTTT. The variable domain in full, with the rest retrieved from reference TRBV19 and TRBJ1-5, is DGGITQSPKYLFRKEGQNVTLSCEQNLNHDAMYWYRQDPGQGLRLIYYSQIVNDFQKGDIAEGYSVSREKKESFPLTVTSAQKNPTAFYLCASSMKDSQPQHFGDGTRLSIL.

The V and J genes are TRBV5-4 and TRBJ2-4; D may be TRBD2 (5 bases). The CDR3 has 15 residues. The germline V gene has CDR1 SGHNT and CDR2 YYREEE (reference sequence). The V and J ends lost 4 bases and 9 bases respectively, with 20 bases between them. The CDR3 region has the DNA TGTGCCAGCAGCCCGCTCCACGCGGAGGTGGGCATTCAGTACTTC. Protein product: CASSPLHAEVGIQYF.

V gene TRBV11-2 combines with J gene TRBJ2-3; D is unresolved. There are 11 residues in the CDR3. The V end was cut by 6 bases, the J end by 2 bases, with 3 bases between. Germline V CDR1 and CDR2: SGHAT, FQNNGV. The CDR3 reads CASRITDTQYF. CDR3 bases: TGTGCCAGCAGGATCACAGATACGCAGTATTTT.